This TCR beta chain was captured in a study of shared clonotypes between healthy human individuals. Study in general: Donors had three CD4 naive, three CD4 memory, two CD8 naive and one CD8 memory plate apiece. General study results and limits: Relative to clonotypes present in all four donors, those not shared had lower generation probabilities.

This CDR3 has 14 residues. Trimming took 3 bases from V and 1 from J, leaving 12 bases between them. Germline values: CDR1 SQVTM, CDR2 ANQGSEA. The table came from immunoSEQ multiplex PCR; TCRdb's copy has only in-frame clones and leaves some out. The table lists roughly 2 million clones, around 95% of them singletons. The donors were adults (healthy and HIV-negative) with no recent acute infections or vaccinations. CD45RA+ naive and CD45RA-negative memory subsets were separated from CD4+ cells. This clone appeared a single time. The antigen is unknown. The V call is TRBV29-1, the J call TRBJ1-1; D unclear. The sequence was obtained from a man aged 18-30 years in good health. The material sequenced was naive CD4+ T cells sorted from blood. Subset noted: CD45RA+ positively selected. This CDR3 reads CSVEAPFRNTEAFF. CDR3 DNA: TGCAGCGTTGAGGCCCCATTTCGGAACACTGAAGCTTTCTTT.